Shown below are 18 T cell receptor beta chains from a single sample sequenced in a study of PD-L1 blockade in urothelial cancer. Time point given: peripheral blood 6 weeks after treatment start. This table comes from immunoSEQ multiplex PCR, and its TCRdb copy is limited to in-frame clones, with some not included. The sample carries roughly 110,000 clones, more than 85% recorded once. The source was PBMCs, collected around atezolizumab (anti-PD-L1) treatment. The source is a man in his sixties with urothelial cancer.

This rearrangement joins TRBV6-1 to TRBJ2-7; TRBD1 matches at 7 bases. The V segment lost 4 bases and the J segment 0 bases; nucleotides outside the gene matches: 9. From germline, CDR1 is MNHNS and CDR2 SASEGT. This CDR3 has 16 residues. CDR3 residues: CASSGWWGQNSYEQYF. Written as DNA, the CDR3 is TGTGCCAGCAGTGGTTGGTGGGGACAGAACTCCTACGAGCAGTACTTC.

This chain's CDR3 is CASSFSGSGAVNEQFF. CDR3 bases: TGTGCCAGCAGCTTCTCTGGGTCAGGGGCTGTGAATGAGCAGTTCTTC. The chain links TRBV11-2 to TRBJ2-1; D is perhaps TRBD1 (6 bases). Germline V gene sequence: CDR1 SGHAT, CDR2 FQNNGV. The CDR3 covers 16 residues. V lost 3 bases to trimming and J lost 7 bases, with 19 bases between them.

The chain carries TRBV5-1 and TRBJ1-2; D ambiguous. CDR3 length: 13 residues. Trimming pared 2 bases from V and 5 bases from J, leaving 10 bases between. Germline CDR1 is SGHRS and CDR2 is YFSETQ. This chain's CDR3 is CASSLSESYGYTF. In nucleotides, the CDR3 is TGCGCCAGCAGCTTATCAGAAAGTTATGGCTACACCTTC.

This clone has just a few counts. The rearrangement joins TRBV4-2 to TRBJ1-1, with 11 bases lining up with TRBD1. J lost 3 bases, V lost 0 bases, and 3 bases had no gene match. Germline CDR1 is LGHNA and CDR2 is YNFKEQ. This CDR3 contains 16 residues. CDR3 residues: CASSQDPGQGDTEAFF. CDR3 nucleotides: TGTGCCAGCAGCCAAGATCCGGGACAGGGGGACACTGAAGCTTTCTTT.

The chain links TRBV29-1 to TRBJ2-5, with 8 bases lining up with TRBD1. V trimming: 3 bases; J trimming: 3 bases; junction bases outside the gene matches: 3. The CDR3 has 13 amino acids. Germline values: CDR1 SQVTM, CDR2 ANQGSEA. The CDR3 spells CSVEGTGEETQYF. The DNA for the CDR3 is TGCAGCGTTGAGGGGACAGGAGAAGAGACCCAGTACTTC.

This clone has only one observation. This chain joins TRBV15 and TRBJ1-3; no definite D call. CDR3 length: 15 residues. Between the trimmed V and J ends, which lost 5 bases and 2 bases, there was a span of 13 bases. CDR1 is LNHNV and CDR2 is YYDKDF in the germline V gene (reference sequence). CDR3 DNA: TGTGCCACCAGCCCCATGAGGGCCGCTGGAAACACCATATATTTT. Protein: CATSPMRAAGNTIYF.

V gene TRBV7-9 combines with J gene TRBJ2-7; D call uncertain. The germline CDR1 and CDR2 sequences are SEHNR and FQNEAQ (reference sequence). The CDR3 length is 13 residues. V was pared by 3 bases and J by 3 bases, with 9 bases between. CDR3 region: CASSFDSGYEQYF. The CDR3 DNA follows: TGTGCCAGCAGCTTCGACTCCGGCTACGAGCAGTACTTC.

The V call is TRBV6-1, the J call TRBJ1-2, with a tentative D call TRBD1 (5 bases). CDR1 and CDR2 (germline): MNHNS, SASEGT. With 11 bases removed from V and 8 bases from J, the gap between germline ends came to 21 bases. The CDR3 spans 13 residues. The CDR3 sequence: CAHTPGGALGYTF. In DNA form, the CDR3 reads TGTGCCCACACTCCCGGAGGGGCGTTGGGCTACACCTTC.

The chain combines TRBV5-6 with TRBJ1-5; maybe TRBD1 (6 bases). CDR3 length: 17 amino acids. The germline gives CDR1 SGHDT, CDR2 YYEEEE. V gave up 2 bases and J gave up 6 bases, with 21 bases separating them. The CDR3 sequence is CASSFRGSTGMVQPQHF. The CDR3 coding sequence is TGTGCCAGCAGCTTTCGGGGATCGACAGGTATGGTTCAGCCCCAGCATTTT.

This clone was found a few times. The chain couples TRBV4-2 to TRBJ1-1, with D tentatively TRBD1 (5 bases). The germline gives CDR1 LGHNA, CDR2 YNFKEQ. Trimming stripped 4 bases from V and 3 bases from J, with 12 bases between. The CDR3 has 14 residues. The CDR3, as DNA: TGTGCCAGCAGCCCCATAGGGGTTGACACTGAAGCTTTCTTT. This codes for CASSPIGVDTEAFF.

The rearrangement joins TRBV5-6 to TRBJ2-7, with D possibly TRBD1 on 5 matching bases. V was shortened by 4 bases and J by 2 bases, with 13 bases between the two germline ends. The CDR3 has 14 amino acids. Per germline, CDR1 SGHDT and CDR2 YYEEEE. The CDR3: CASSPKTETYEQYF. The CDR3 DNA follows: TGTGCCAGCAGCCCTAAGACAGAAACCTACGAGCAGTACTTC.

This chain uses TRBV10-1 with TRBJ1-1; maybe TRBD1 (5 bases). This CDR3 has 14 amino acids. The V gene lost 8 bases and the J gene lost 4 bases, with 17 bases spanning the gap. Germline CDR1 is WNHNN and CDR2 is SYGVQD (reference sequence). The CDR3 protein is CASSSAGGGTEAFF. For the CDR3, the DNA is TGCGCCAGCTCTTCGGCGGGGGGTGGCACTGAAGCTTTCTTT.

The gene calls are TRBV11-2 and TRBJ2-1; 11 bases line up with TRBD1. CDR1 SGHAT and CDR2 FQNNGV come from the germline V gene. There are 17 residues in the CDR3. V was pared by 4 bases and J by 1 base, with 6 bases of the junction left unmatched. CDR3 sequence (DNA): TGTGCCAGCAGCTCCTGGGGACAGGGGGAATCCTACAATGAGCAGTTCTTC. Amino acids: CASSSWGQGESYNEQFF.

The chain links TRBV30 to TRBJ2-2; 9 bases match TRBD1. The CDR3 has 17 residues. Per germline, CDR1 GTSNPN and CDR2 SVGIG (reference sequence). Unmatched junction bases numbered 9, after V lost 2 bases and J lost 2 bases. For the CDR3, the DNA is TGTGCCTGGAGTCCACGTCCGGGACAGGGCAACACCGGGGAGCTGTTTTTT. Translated: CAWSPRPGQGNTGELFF.

This rearrangement joins TRBV11-2 to TRBJ2-5; 9 positions agree with TRBD2. CDR3 size: 15 residues. Germline CDR1 and CDR2: SGHAT and FQNNGV. V lost 5 bases and J lost 2; bases outside the gene matches: 6. CDR3 in DNA: TGTGCCAGCAGCAGCCTAGCGGGGAAACAAGAGACCCAGTACTTC. Translated, it gives CASSSLAGKQETQYF.

This clone came up once. This rearrangement joins TRBV5-1 to TRBJ2-7, with 9 positions matching TRBD1. The V gene end was trimmed by 4 bases and the J gene end by 1 base; junction bases not matched to a gene: 6. Germline V gene sequence: CDR1 SGHRS, CDR2 YFSETQ. The CDR3 spans 15 residues. CDR3 sequence reads: CASSLPGQGSYEQYF. CDR3 DNA: TGCGCCAGCAGCCTACCGGGACAGGGATCCTACGAGCAGTACTTC.

The genes are TRBV5-4 and TRBJ2-3; TRBD1 agrees at 9 bases. This CDR3 has 15 amino acids. CDR1 is SGHNT and CDR2 is YYREEE in the germline V gene (reference sequence). J lost 3 bases, V lost 2 bases, and 4 bases had no gene match. The CDR3 loop reads CASSFRQGDTDTQYF. CDR3 sequence (DNA): TGTGCCAGCAGCTTCCGACAGGGGGATACAGATACGCAGTATTTT.

This chain connects TRBV4-2 to TRBJ2-2, with 7 bases identical to TRBD2. After removal of 2 bases from V and 3 bases from J, the junction contained 9 bases not matched to a gene. Looked up from germline, CDR1 is LGHNA and CDR2 is YNFKEQ. The CDR3 length is 17 residues. The DNA of the CDR3 is TGTGCCAGCAGCCAATCTTCCCGGGGGAGGGACACCGGGGAGCTGTTTTTT. It specifies CASSQSSRGRDTGELFF.